This entry concerns a single TCR beta chain. Its cognate antigen has yet to be identified. The input lacks base qualities; no much larger clone sits a single base away. This sample was taken from a study of shared clonotypes between healthy human individuals (dated by TCRdb to 2019 to 2021). Regarding the research as a whole: The cohort comprised two women and a few men aged 18 to 49 years. For each donor, three plates each were used for CD4 naive and CD4 memory, two plates were used for CD8 naive, and one plate was used for CD8 memory. To estimate repertoire size and how much clonotypes are shared between individuals, the study performed deep sequencing of blood TCR repertoires from roughly five healthy adults. To increase sequencing depth and limit assay-specific biases, TCR repertoire library preparation and sequencing were carried out by different laboratories using diverse techniques. Per donor, leukapheresis produced somewhere between about 0.8 and 9.5 billion PBMCs. Summary of the overall study and its limitations: Sampling was restricted to blood, and TCR repertoires in tissue are likely to differ from TCR repertoires in blood. When four donors were compared, the shared fraction of clonotypes was about 5% for naive CD4, approximately 3.5% for naive CD8, about 2.5% for memory CD4, and under 0.5% for memory CD8. Even with the large sequencing depth, rarefaction of the sorted-subset datasets indicated that sequencing was incomplete. Based on pairwise subsampling, the degree of clonotype sharing among donors was expected to be affected by sequencing depth. Compared with non-shared clonotypes, the clonotypes found in all four sorted-subset donors had higher generation probabilities. Estimated clonotype richness was generally larger for naive than for memory subsets. The small number of donors limited the genetic and exposure-history diversity represented.

Using the deep immunoSEQ assay, TCR CDR3 regions were amplified from genomic DNA by multiplex PCR. Genomic DNA extracted from each cell subset was distributed evenly over all wells of several immunoSEQ 96-well plates, and each plate served as one replicate. Each replicate PCR for sorted subsets received roughly 0.2 ug genomic DNA, equal to roughly 29,000 T cell genomes. Purified libraries were measured with a Qubit 3.0 fluorometer, size-checked on a Bioanalyzer 2100, and measured again with the KAPA Library Quantification kit. Each immunoSEQ 96-well plate was sequenced on its own single-read 150-cycle Illumina NextSeq 550 flow cell. Concerning the study's data processing: Because only junctional sequences without quality scores were contained in the immunoSEQ output, filtering matching that applied to full-length reads could not be performed. Sequences were annotated with PyIR, a Python wrapper for IgBLAST v1.9, and V/J genes and CDR3 were assigned using IMGT germline references. Reads were removed for weak V/J assignments (E-value above 1e-6), missing CDR3, stop codons, out-of-frame junctions, or ambiguous translated residues. A V3J clonotype was defined by an identical inferred V gene, J gene, and CDR3 amino acid sequence. Percentage overlap between repertoires was calculated by dividing the number of shared unique clonotypes by the size of the smaller repertoire. Repertoire richness was assessed with RTK rarefaction, the Chao1 estimator, and Recon v2.1 estimates of unobserved clonotypes. Generation probabilities were computed with OLGA for all TCRbeta clonotypes obtained by the gDNA method from several donors. Drawn from immuneACCESS, this table holds only the in-frame rearrangements with V and J called that TCRdb kept. Clones are partly lost; checked studies trace under half to an unresolved V gene and leave the rest unexplained. That table furnishes V, J and clone size, whereas the DNA furnished D and trimming. The sample yields a few million clones; approximately 94% were counted once. Around 0.14% of the sample lies in the top ten.

The donors were healthy, HIV-negative adults with no recently reported acute infections or vaccinations. Every donor was a Caucasian adult residing in Nashville, Tennessee, USA. CD4+ T cells were enriched by magnetic negative selection, after which naive cells were positively selected on CD45RA and the negative fraction was taken as the memory subset. Blood was obtained by leukapheresis, after which PBMCs were separated by Ficoll-Histopaque density gradient centrifugation and cryopreserved in liquid nitrogen vapor phase. Analytical flow cytometry was used to check the purity and quantity of each magnetically sorted T cell population. Genomic DNA was isolated from each sorted fraction and quantified by UV absorbance on a Nanodrop 2000c. The CDR3 numbers 15 residues from cysteine through phenylalanine. Solely the CDR3 DNA is kept, with 45 bases framed from the first base. CDR1 and CDR2, looked up from the germline V gene (reference sequence), are SGHNT and YYREEE. V and J lose 3 bases and 1 base, and a span of 14 bases separates them.

This receptor chain uses TRBV5-4 and TRBJ2-7; the D gene is unclear. Sample: naive CD4+ T cells sorted from blood. Read against the paper, the sample's cell subset or site label means: CD45RA+ positively selected. The receptor comes from a man between 18 and 29 years old in good health. The nucleotide sequence reads as follows: TGTGCCAGCAGCTCAGTCGGTAGTGGGTCCTACGAGCAGTACTTC. It specifies CASSSVGSGSYEQYF.